A single T cell receptor (beta chain) is shown here with its context. The sample comes from a study of shared clonotypes between healthy human individuals. Using immunoSEQ multiplex PCR, the repertoire was profiled, and TCRdb retains in-frame clones only, with some absent. Among approximately 1.9 million clones listed, 93% were seen once. Losses at the gene ends were 1 base for V and 2 bases for J; bases not matched to a gene: 8. The CDR3 consists of 16 residues. The germline CDR1 and CDR2 sequences are SGHRS and YFSETQ. Positively selected for CCR7, the CD45RO-negative cells used as naive CD8 cells excluded terminally differentiated effector memory CD45RA+ cells.

V gene TRBV5-1 combines with J gene TRBJ2-7; TRBD1 matches at 8 bases. The receptor comes from a man aged 18 to 29 in good health. Some clones in this sample may be carry-over from other donors' samples. Sample: naive CD8+ T cells from PBMCs. For the CDR3, the DNA is TGCGCCAGCAGCTTGTACCAGGGGGCTGGAGCCTACGAGCAGTACTTC. This sequence encodes CASSLYQGAGAYEQYF.